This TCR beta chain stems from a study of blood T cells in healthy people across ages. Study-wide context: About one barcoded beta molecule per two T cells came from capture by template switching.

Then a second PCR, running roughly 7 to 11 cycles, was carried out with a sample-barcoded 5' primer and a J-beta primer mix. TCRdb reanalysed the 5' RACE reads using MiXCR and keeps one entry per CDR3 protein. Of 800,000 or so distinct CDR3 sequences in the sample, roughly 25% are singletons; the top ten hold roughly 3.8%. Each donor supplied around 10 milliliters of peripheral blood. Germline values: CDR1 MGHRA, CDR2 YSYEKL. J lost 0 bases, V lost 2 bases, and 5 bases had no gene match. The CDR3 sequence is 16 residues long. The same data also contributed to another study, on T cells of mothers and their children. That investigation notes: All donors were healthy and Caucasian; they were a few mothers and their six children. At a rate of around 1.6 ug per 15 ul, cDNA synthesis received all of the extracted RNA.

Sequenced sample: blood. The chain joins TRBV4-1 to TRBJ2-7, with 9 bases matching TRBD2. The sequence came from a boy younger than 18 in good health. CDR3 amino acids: CASSQPTSGNSYEQYF. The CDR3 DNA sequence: TGCGCCAGCAGCCAACCGACTAGCGGTAACTCCTACGAGCAGTACTTC.